The 20 T cell receptor beta chains given below trace back to one sample, sequenced in a study of PD-L1 blockade in urothelial cancer. Clones were read by immunoSEQ multiplex PCR, and TCRdb kept only the in-frame ones, dropping some. The data show tens of thousands of clones, about 86% seen once. The sequencing here drew on PBMCs, taken around atezolizumab (anti-PD-L1) treatment. These receptors were taken from a man in his fifties with urothelial cancer.

The J gene is TRBJ2-7, the V gene TRBV7-2; 8 bases match TRBD2. This CDR3 region has 14 residues. CDR1 is SGHTA and CDR2 is FQGNSA in the germline V gene. The V and J ends lost 3 bases and 2 bases, in that order; junction bases with no gene match: 3. CDR3 DNA: TGTGCCAGCAGCTTCAAAGCGGGGGCCTACGAGCAGTACTTC. Amino acids: CASSFKAGAYEQYF.

The V gene is TRBV2, the J gene TRBJ2-7; 8 nucleotides align to TRBD2. V shed 4 bases, J shed 0 bases, and the junction held 5 bases outside the gene matches. Germline CDR1 is SNHLY and CDR2 is FYNNEI. This CDR3 has 15 amino acids. The CDR3 protein is CASSGAGGHSYEQYF. In nucleotides, the CDR3 is TGTGCCAGCAGTGGGGCGGGGGGACACTCCTACGAGCAGTACTTC.

Only one count was recorded for this clone. V and J are TRBV18 and TRBJ1-5; weak D call: TRBD1 (5 bases). This CDR3 has 14 residues. Germline V gene lookup returns CDR1 KGHSH and CDR2 LQKENI. V lost 6 bases and J lost 3, with 12 bases in between. CDR3 in amino acids: CASSLTGVNQPQHF. DNA of the CDR3: TGTGCCAGCTCCCTTACAGGAGTCAATCAGCCCCAGCATTTT.

The chain is built from TRBV2 and TRBJ2-5; D gene ambiguous. From germline, CDR1 is SNHLY and CDR2 FYNNEI. CDR3 length equals 12 residues. V lost 3 bases and J 2 bases, leaving 4 bases between the germline ends. In DNA form, the CDR3 reads TGTGCCAGCAGTGACTCTCAAGAGACCCAGTACTTC. The encoded protein is CASSDSQETQYF.

For the CDR3, the DNA is TGTGCCAGCAGCTTAGAGGGACTAGCGGGAACAGCAGATACGCAGTATTTT. This codes for CASSLEGLAGTADTQYF. This chain uses TRBV11-3 with TRBJ2-3, with 13 bases aligning to TRBD2. V dropped 0 bases and J dropped 4; count of bases not matched to a gene: 4. The V gene's germline CDR1 is SGHNT and CDR2 YENEEA. The CDR3 loop spans 17 amino acids.

This clone was detected only a few times. The V gene is TRBV6-5, the J gene TRBJ1-1; the D gene is possibly TRBD1 (5 bases). The CDR3 extends over 14 amino acids. V lost 6 bases and J lost 5, with 16 bases in between. Per the germline V gene, CDR1 is MNHEY and CDR2 is SVGAGI. CDR3 sequence (DNA): TGTGCCAGCAGCGCTGTAAGGGGAAGGACTGAAGCTTTCTTT. Protein: CASSAVRGRTEAFF.

The genes are TRBV6-5 and TRBJ2-1, with D tentatively TRBD2 (5 bases). CDR1 is MNHEY and CDR2 is SVGAGI in the germline V gene. CDR3 length: 15 amino acids. Between the trimmed V and J ends, which lost 3 bases and 7 bases, there was a span of 16 bases. The CDR3 reads CASSYGRWERNEQFF. The CDR3, as DNA: TGTGCCAGCAGTTATGGTAGGTGGGAGCGTAATGAGCAGTTCTTC.

This rearrangement joins TRBV7-9 to TRBJ2-5, with a tentative D call TRBD2 (6 bases). There are 15 residues in the CDR3. The V and J ends lost 3 bases and 1 base respectively, with 12 bases between them. CDR1 and CDR2 (germline): SEHNR, FQNEAQ (reference sequence). CDR3 DNA: TGTGCCAGCAGCTTGGGGGACTTTGGCCAAGAGACCCAGTACTTC. Its protein product is CASSLGDFGQETQYF.

The chain joins TRBV11-2 to TRBJ1-1, with a tentative D call TRBD1 (5 bases). The V and J ends lost 2 bases and 4 bases respectively, with 11 bases between them. Germline-derived CDR1 and CDR2 are SGHAT and FQNNGV. This CDR3 has 14 amino acids. CDR3 amino acids: CASSLSRVSTEAFF. CDR3 bases: TGTGCCAGCAGCTTATCCAGGGTATCCACTGAAGCTTTCTTT.

The chain uses TRBV27 and TRBJ2-1; 8 bases agree with TRBD2. Germline V lookup: CDR1 MNHEY, CDR2 SMNVEV (reference sequence). There are 14 residues in the CDR3. V was clipped by 3 bases and J by 8 bases; unmatched bases: 6. CDR3: CASSFGRAFDEQFF. CDR3 nucleotides: TGTGCCAGCAGTTTCGGGAGGGCCTTCGATGAGCAGTTCTTC.

The rearrangement links TRBV7-6 to TRBJ1-1; 7 bases are shared with TRBD1. Per the germline V gene, CDR1 is SGHVS and CDR2 is FNYEAQ. There are 17 residues in the CDR3. The trim removed 5 bases at V and 1 base at J, leaving 13 bases unmatched. In DNA, the CDR3 is TGTGCCAGCAGCCGGAGGACAGGTGATGGGAGGAACACTGAAGCTTTCTTT. It is translated as CASSRRTGDGRNTEAFF. Together with reference TRBV7-6 and TRBJ1-1, the CDR3 gives the full variable domain: GAGVSQSPRYKVTKRGQDVALRCDPISGHVSLYWYRQALGQGPEFLTYFNYEAQQDKSGLPNDRFSAERPEGSISTLTIQRTEQRDSAMYRCASSRRTGDGRNTEAFFGQGTRLTVV.

The V call is TRBV6-1, the J call TRBJ2-7; 10 nucleotides align to TRBD1. The CDR3 has 13 residues. The germline V gene encodes CDR1 MNHNS and CDR2 SASEGT. V trimming: 4 bases; J trimming: 5 bases; junction bases outside the gene matches: 2. In nucleotides, the CDR3 is TGTGCCAGCAGTGGGGACAGGGGCGACGAGCAGTACTTC. Protein: CASSGDRGDEQYF.

The chain links TRBV6-5 to TRBJ2-3; 8 nucleotides align to TRBD2. V lost 8 bases and J lost 3; bases outside the gene matches: 10. Per the germline V gene, CDR1 is MNHEY and CDR2 is SVGAGI. The CDR3 covers 15 residues. The CDR3 DNA reads as TGTGCCAGCTGGTCGGCGGGAGGACTAACAGATACGCAGTATTTT. It is translated as CASWSAGGLTDTQYF.

The gene calls are TRBV7-3 and TRBJ2-2; unclear D gene. From germline, CDR1 is SGHTA and CDR2 FQGTGA. This CDR3 spans 17 amino acids. The V end was cut by 2 bases, the J end by 1 base, with 14 bases between. The DNA for the CDR3 is TGTGCCAGCAGCTTACTATCGGGTCGATGGAACACCGGGGAGCTGTTTTTT. Protein product: CASSLLSGRWNTGELFF.

The chain uses TRBV11-3 and TRBJ2-1; 9 bases fit TRBD1. The CDR3 contains 16 residues. V shed 0 bases and J 6 bases; nucleotides not matched to a gene: 6. From germline, CDR1 is SGHNT and CDR2 YENEEA. CDR3 sequence: CASSLEGGQGGNEQFF. CDR3 bases: TGTGCCAGCAGCTTAGAGGGGGGACAGGGAGGCAATGAGCAGTTCTTC. Filled out from reference TRBV11-3 and TRBJ2-1, the complete variable domain reads EAGVVQSPRYKIIEKKQPVAFWCNPISGHNTLYWYLQNLGQGPELLIRYENEEAVDDSQLPKDRFSAERLKGVDSTLKIQPAELGDSAVYLCASSLEGGQGGNEQFFGPGTRLTVL.

The chain has TRBV27 and TRBJ2-1; the match to TRBD1 covers 7 bases. The J segment lost 6 bases and the V segment lost 5 bases, leaving 13 bases of the junction unmatched. Looked up from germline, CDR1 is MNHEY and CDR2 is SMNVEV (reference sequence). The CDR3 is 16 residues long. CDR3 bases: TGTGCCAGCAGTCCACCTCAGGGGGTATTGATCAATGAGCAGTTCTTC. Encoded protein: CASSPPQGVLINEQFF.

The chain couples TRBV5-1 to TRBJ2-4; 14 bases agree with TRBD2. Germline assignment: CDR1 SGHRS and CDR2 YFSETQ. Unmatched junction bases numbered 4, after V lost 7 bases and J lost 7 bases. The CDR3 consists of 14 residues. CDR3 in DNA: TGCGCCAGCGGGACTAGCGGGAGATACAACATTCAGTACTTC. As protein: CASGTSGRYNIQYF.

The rearrangement uses TRBV15 and TRBJ2-1; tentatively, D is TRBD1 (6 bases). The germline V gene has CDR1 LNHNV and CDR2 YYDKDF (reference sequence). The CDR3 sequence is 15 residues long. Deletions cut 0 bases from V and 5 bases from J, with 11 bases between. CDR3 region: CATSREQGYNNEQFF. CDR3 sequence (DNA): TGTGCCACCAGCAGAGAACAGGGATACAACAATGAGCAGTTCTTC.

This clone has only one observation. The chain employs TRBV6-5 and TRBJ2-7; TRBD1 matches at 8 bases. The CDR3 length is 16 residues. The V and J ends lost 2 bases and 5 bases, in that order; junction bases with no gene match: 11. Germline values: CDR1 MNHEY, CDR2 SVGAGI. The DNA for the CDR3 is TGTGCCAGCAGTTACACAAGGGACAGGATACGGGACGAGCAGTACTTC. Translated: CASSYTRDRIRDEQYF.

The chain recombines TRBV7-8 with TRBJ1-1; D not certain. The CDR3 has 12 residues. Deletions cut 6 bases from V and 7 bases from J, with 12 bases between. Germline CDR1 reads SGHVS; CDR2 reads FQNEAQ. The CDR3 is CASSAPNLEAFF. CDR3 DNA: TGTGCCAGCAGTGCGCCGAACCTTGAAGCTTTCTTT. The full variable domain, rest sourced from reference TRBV7-8 and TRBJ1-1, is GAGVSQSPRYKVAKRGQDVALRCDPISGHVSLFWYQQALGQGPEFLTYFQNEAQLDKSGLPSDRFFAERPEGSVSTLKIQRTQQEDSAVYLCASSAPNLEAFFGQGTRLTVV.